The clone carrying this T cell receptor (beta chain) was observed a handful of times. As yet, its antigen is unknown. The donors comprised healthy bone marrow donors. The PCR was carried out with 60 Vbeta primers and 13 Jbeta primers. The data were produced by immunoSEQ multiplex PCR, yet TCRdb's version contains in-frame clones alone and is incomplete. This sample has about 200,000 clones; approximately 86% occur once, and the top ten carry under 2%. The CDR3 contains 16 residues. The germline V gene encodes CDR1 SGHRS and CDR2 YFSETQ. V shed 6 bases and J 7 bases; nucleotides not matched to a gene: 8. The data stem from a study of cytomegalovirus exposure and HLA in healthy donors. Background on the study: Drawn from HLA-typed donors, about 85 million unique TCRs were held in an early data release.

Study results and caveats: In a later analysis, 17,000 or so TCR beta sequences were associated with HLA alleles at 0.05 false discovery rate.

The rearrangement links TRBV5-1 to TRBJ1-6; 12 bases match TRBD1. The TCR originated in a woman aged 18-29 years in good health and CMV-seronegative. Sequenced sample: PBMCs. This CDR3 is CASTWGQGARNSPLHF. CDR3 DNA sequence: TGCGCCAGCACCTGGGGACAGGGGGCGAGAAATTCACCCCTCCACTTT.